A selection of T cell receptor beta chains follows, all from one sample in a study of T cell responses to AZD1222 COVID-19 vaccine. Assay used: immunoSEQ multiplex PCR; TCRdb lists only in-frame clones, some missing. The repertoire holds 94,000 or so clones, with roughly nine tenths as singletons. The sequenced sample was peripheral blood, obtained on day 0 of AZD1222 vaccination. The origin of the receptors is an adult in good health. CDR3s include the opening cysteine and the closing phenylalanine or tryptophan. A D gene is named only where the DNA matches it firmly. Size is stated for part of the rows, as once, few or many counts, or as a class when the clone is expanded.

V gene	J gene	D gene	clone size	CDR3 DNA	CDR3 protein
TRBV19	TRBJ1-2	-	-	TGTGCCAGTAGTATAGTACAAAGCGGTGGCTACACCTTC	CASSIVQSGGYTF
TRBV28	TRBJ1-6	TRBD1	-	TGTGCCAGCCGGATAACAGGGGCCCATAATTCACCCCTCCACTTT	CASRITGAHNSPLHF
TRBV30	TRBJ2-7	TRBD1	-	TGTGCCTGGAGAGGGGACAGCAGGTACGAGCAGTACTTC	CAWRGDSRYEQYF
TRBV6-2/TRBV6-3	TRBJ1-2	-	-	TGTGCCAGCAGTTACAGGGGAGGACATGGCTACACCTTC	CASSYRGGHGYTF
TRBV16	TRBJ1-1	-	-	TGTGCCAGCAGCCAGTTCCAGTCGCCCACTGAAGCTTTCTTT	CASSQFQSPTEAFF
TRBV30	TRBJ2-7	-	-	TGTGCCTGTCGGGGTTTCTCCTACGAGCAGTACTTC	CACRGFSYEQYF
TRBV5-1	TRBJ2-3	-	-	TGCGCCAGCAGCTTGGCTCTTGGGGAAACGCAGTATTTT	CASSLALGETQYF
TRBV28	TRBJ1-4	-	-	TGTGCCAGCAGTCTATTCTCAACTAATGAAAAACTGTTTTTT	CASSLFSTNEKLFF
TRBV5-1	TRBJ2-1	TRBD1	-	TGCGCCAGCAGCTTGTCAGGGGGCGCCTTTAATGAGCAGTTCTTC	CASSLSGGAFNEQFF
TRBV7-8	TRBJ1-1	-	-	TGTGCCAGCAGCTACCAAGGGGGAAACACTGAAGCTTTCTTT	CASSYQGGNTEAFF
TRBV12-3/TRBV12-4	TRBJ1-2	TRBD1	-	TGTGCCAGCAGTGGGACAGGGTTGCTTGGCTACACCTTC	CASSGTGLLGYTF
TRBV5-1	TRBJ1-2	-	-	TGCGCCAGCAGTGGAGAAACGGGATATGGCTACACCTTC	CASSGETGYGYTF
TRBV7-9	TRBJ2-1	-	-	TGTGCCAGCAGCTTAATGGAAGGGGCTGAGCAGTTCTTC	CASSLMEGAEQFF
TRBV5-4	TRBJ1-4	-	-	TGTGCCAGCAGCTTACAGGATGAAAAACTGTTTTTT	CASSLQDEKLFF
TRBV5-6	TRBJ1-1	TRBD1	-	TGTGCCAGCAGCAGGTCCGGGACAGGGGGCGAAGCTTTCTTT	CASSRSGTGGEAFF
TRBV2	TRBJ2-1	-	-	TGTGCCAGCAGTTTAGCGGATTACTCCTACAATGAGCAGTTCTTC	CASSLADYSYNEQFF
TRBV11-2	TRBJ2-5	-	-	TGTGCCAGCAGCTTCCCTGGAGGAGAGACCCAGTACTTC	CASSFPGGETQYF
TRBV19	TRBJ1-6	-	-	TGTGCCAGTAGCGCCGGGACACCTAATTCACCCCTCCACTTT	CASSAGTPNSPLHF
TRBV6-2/TRBV6-3	TRBJ1-2	-	-	TGTGCCAGCAGTTACTCGGTCACCTTTTATGGCTACACCTTC	CASSYSVTFYGYTF
TRBV5-4	TRBJ2-2	TRBD1	-	TGTGCCAGCAGCCGCCCGACAGGGGCCCCAGGGGTGGCCGGGGAGCTGTTTTTT	CASSRPTGAPGVAGELFF
TRBV27	TRBJ1-5	-	-	TGTGCCAGCAGTTTACGGGCTAGCAATCAGCCCCAGCATTTT	CASSLRASNQPQHF
TRBV15	TRBJ2-7	-	-	TGTGCCACCAGCAGAGATCCAGGGGACCTCTCCTACGAGCAGTACTTC	CATSRDPGDLSYEQYF
TRBV19	TRBJ2-5	-	-	TGTGCCAGTAGGCAAAGGGCCACAGGGGAGACCCAGTACTTC	CASRQRATGETQYF
TRBV6-2/TRBV6-3	TRBJ2-7	-	-	TGTGCCAGCAGCAACAGGGAGTTCTACGAGCAGTACTTC	CASSNREFYEQYF
TRBV3-1/TRBV3-2	TRBJ2-2	-	-	TGTGCCAGCAGCCGATTGGGAACTGCGGGAACCGGGGAGCTGTTTTTT	CASSRLGTAGTGELFF
TRBV5-1	TRBJ1-2	-	-	TGCGCCAGCAGCTTGAACGGGGGCTATGGCTACACCTTC	CASSLNGGYGYTF
TRBV6-5	TRBJ1-2	TRBD1	-	TGTGCCAGCAGTCAGGGGGCCACTAGGATCTATGGCTACACCTTC	CASSQGATRIYGYTF
TRBV4-3	TRBJ1-1	-	-	TGCGCCAGCAGCCTAAGCCTAGTGGGGCTGAACACTGAAGCTTTCTTT	CASSLSLVGLNTEAFF
TRBV7-9	TRBJ1-2	-	once	TGTGCCAGCAGCTTAGGGACCTTCGGTGGCTACACCTTC	CASSLGTFGGYTF
TRBV7-9	TRBJ2-5	-	-	TGTGCCAGCAGCCCTAATTTGGGCCGGGAACAAGAGACCCAGTACTTC	CASSPNLGREQETQYF
TRBV19	TRBJ2-7	-	-	TGTGCCAGTAGTATAGATAGTGGGGCGGCCGAGCAGTACTTC	CASSIDSGAAEQYF
TRBV9	TRBJ1-4	-	-	TGTGCCAGCAGCGAGCAACTGGGGACGGGTGCAACTAATGAAAAACTGTTTTTT	CASSEQLGTGATNEKLFF
TRBV10-2	TRBJ1-5	TRBD1	-	TGCGCCAGCAGCCCGGACAGGGCTCAGCCCCAGCATTTT	CASSPDRAQPQHF
TRBV19	TRBJ2-7	-	-	TGTGCCAGTAGCACTAGTCTGATGGGGTTGGGCGAGCAGTACTTC	CASSTSLMGLGEQYF
TRBV13	TRBJ1-6	TRBD1	-	TGTGCCAGCAGCTTAGCAGGGACAGGCAATTCACCCCTCCACTTT	CASSLAGTGNSPLHF
TRBV4-3	TRBJ1-2	TRBD1	-	TGCGCCAGCAGCCAAGCCCAGGGGGCCGGCTATGGCTACACCTTC	CASSQAQGAGYGYTF